A single sample is the source of the 26 T cell receptor beta chains below, sequenced in a study of blood T cell repertoires in COVID-19. Clones were sequenced by immunoSEQ multiplex PCR, and TCRdb holds only the in-frame ones, with some missing. Of hundreds of thousands of clones in the sample, around 92% were seen once. The sequencing input was peripheral blood. These receptors came from a man aged 35 to 55 with acute or convalescent COVID-19.

This clone was counted at least ten times. The chain carries TRBV6-4 and TRBJ2-3, with a weak D call TRBD1 (5 bases). V dropped 2 bases and J dropped 2 bases, with 8 bases sitting between them. In germline, CDR1 is MRHNA, CDR2 SNTAGT. This CDR3 comprises 14 residues. The CDR3 sequence: CASSDRGDTDTQYF. The CDR3 nucleotides read TGTGCCAGCAGTGACAGGGGTGACACAGATACGCAGTATTTT.

This clone was recorded a few times. The chain has TRBV27 and TRBJ1-2, with 7 bases matching TRBD1. V trimming: 3 bases; J trimming: 3 bases; junction bases outside the gene matches: 4. The CDR3 extends over 14 amino acids. Per germline, CDR1 MNHEY and CDR2 SMNVEV (reference sequence). The CDR3 reads CASSFAGTDYGYTF. The DNA for the CDR3 is TGTGCCAGCAGTTTTGCCGGGACAGACTATGGCTACACCTTC.

The gene calls are TRBV4-1 and TRBJ2-1; D perhaps matches TRBD1 (5 bases). V was trimmed by 0 bases and J by 10 bases, leaving 10 bases between them. The CDR3 runs 13 residues. The germline CDR1 and CDR2 sequences are MGHRA and YSYEKL. CDR3 region: CASSQDGRVEQFF. CDR3 in DNA: TGCGCCAGCAGCCAAGATGGCAGGGTGGAGCAGTTCTTC.

The rearrangement links TRBV9 to TRBJ2-1; D is possibly TRBD2 (6 bases). The CDR3 consists of 16 residues. The V end lost 0 bases, the J end lost 7 bases, and 17 bases lay between the germline ends. In germline, CDR1 is SGDLS, CDR2 YYNGEE. CDR3 sequence: CASSVASTVGLNEQFF. In DNA form, the CDR3 reads TGTGCCAGCAGCGTAGCAAGTACCGTCGGACTAAATGAGCAGTTCTTC.

The chain recombines TRBV25-1 with TRBJ1-4, with a weak D call TRBD1 (5 bases). Looked up from germline, CDR1 is MGHDK and CDR2 is SYGVNS. V was cut by 6 bases and J by 4 bases, with 15 bases left in between. The CDR3 has 15 residues. In DNA form, the CDR3 reads TGTGCCAGCAGGCCGGCAGGGTTGAATAATGAAAAACTGTTTTTT. This codes for CASRPAGLNNEKLFF.

This clone is a singleton in its sample. The CDR3, as DNA: TGTGCCAGCAGAGGACAGGCCTCCTACGAGCAGTACTTC. It encodes CASRGQASYEQYF. The chain employs TRBV28 and TRBJ2-7, with 7 bases fitting TRBD1. The CDR3 has 13 residues. From germline, CDR1 is MDHEN and CDR2 SYDVKM. V lost 6 bases, J lost 0 bases, and 2 bases stayed unmatched.

The table lists this clone with a count of one. The gene calls are TRBV7-9 and TRBJ2-2; possible D gene TRBD1, 5 bases. This CDR3 is built from 13 residues. V gave up 3 bases and J gave up 6 bases, with 8 bases separating them. Germline CDR1 SEHNR, CDR2 FQNEAQ (reference sequence). The chain's CDR3 is CASSLGRAGELFF. CDR3 coding DNA: TGTGCCAGCAGCTTGGGCAGGGCCGGGGAGCTGTTTTTT.

This clone appeared once. The chain links TRBV7-2 to TRBJ1-2; 9 positions match TRBD1. CDR3 length equals 14 residues. The trim removed 1 base at V and 5 bases at J, leaving 2 bases unmatched. Germline lookup yields CDR1 SGHTA and CDR2 FQGNSA. CDR3 residues: CASSLETGGYGYTF. The CDR3, as DNA: TGTGCCAGCAGCTTAGAGACAGGGGGATATGGCTACACCTTC.

The chain combines TRBV19 with TRBJ1-2; D is perhaps TRBD1 (6 bases). V was pared by 1 base and J by 1 base, with 19 bases between. Germline loops: CDR1 LNHDA, CDR2 SQIVND (reference sequence). The CDR3 loop spans 18 amino acids. DNA for the CDR3: TGTGCCAGTAGTATAGCCCGGACAGCGACTACTCTTAACTATGGCTACACCTTC. Protein sequence: CASSIARTATTLNYGYTF.

The chain links TRBV6-5 to TRBJ2-7, with 10 bases matching TRBD1. The length of the CDR3 is 14 residues. Germline assignment: CDR1 MNHEY and CDR2 SVGAGI. Germline trimming cut 2 bases from V and 5 bases from J; bases unmatched to any gene: 3. The CDR3 protein is CASSYDRGRNEQYF. CDR3 bases: TGTGCCAGCAGTTACGACAGGGGGCGGAACGAGCAGTACTTC.

The chain uses TRBV4-2 and TRBJ2-2; 10 nucleotides align to TRBD2. The CDR3 runs to 16 residues. Trimming cost V 4 bases and J 1 base; bases outside gene matches: 3. Germline V CDR1 and CDR2: LGHNA, YNFKEQ. The CDR3: CASSLSGGLNTGELFF. The DNA of the CDR3 is TGTGCCAGCAGCCTTAGCGGGGGGTTGAACACCGGGGAGCTGTTTTTT.

The chain recombines TRBV27 with TRBJ2-3; TRBD2 matches at 15 bases. CDR1 is MNHEY and CDR2 is SMNVEV in the germline V gene (reference sequence). The CDR3 extends over 19 amino acids. The junction had 12 bases not matched to a gene; V was cut back by 2 bases and J by 6 bases. The CDR3, as DNA: TGTGCCAGCAGTTTACCCGGGACTAGCGGGGGGCGACGAGGGGATACGCAGTATTTT. Its translation is CASSLPGTSGGRRGDTQYF.

The chain recombines TRBV18 with TRBJ1-4; a weak D match, TRBD1 (6 bases). Germline CDR1 and CDR2: KGHSH and LQKENI. The V end lost 3 bases, the J end lost 7 bases, and 27 bases lay between the germline ends. CDR3 length: 19 residues. The CDR3: CASSPTMMGHTEVGEKLFF. In nucleotides, the CDR3 is TGTGCCAGCTCACCTACGATGATGGGACACACGGAGGTGGGTGAAAAACTGTTTTTT.

The table lists this clone with a count of one. This chain connects TRBV6-6 to TRBJ1-1; D not resolved. V lost 3 bases to trimming and J lost 0 bases, with 5 bases between them. CDR3 length equals 13 residues. In germline, CDR1 is MNHNY, CDR2 SVGAGI (reference sequence). Here the CDR3 reads CASSYDMNTEAFF. The CDR3 DNA reads TGTGCCAGCAGTTATGACATGAACACTGAAGCTTTCTTT.

The chain recombines TRBV5-3 with TRBJ2-7, with D maybe TRBD2 (5 bases). TRBV5-3 carries the ORF label, with uncertain function. V was pared by 1 base and J by 0 bases, with 8 bases between. This CDR3 spans 14 amino acids. The CDR3 protein is CARSLSLASYEQYF. The CDR3 nucleotides are TGTGCCAGAAGCTTGAGCCTAGCCTCCTACGAGCAGTACTTC.

The V and J genes are TRBV18 and TRBJ1-2; D is ambiguous. The germline V and J ends were trimmed by 4 bases and 4 bases, with 13 bases remaining between them. CDR1 KGHSH and CDR2 LQKENI come from the germline V gene. The CDR3 has 14 amino acids. CDR3 amino acids: CASSHDTPSYGYTF. CDR3 DNA: TGTGCCAGCTCACACGATACCCCGAGCTATGGCTACACCTTC.

This clone was seen more than once but under ten times. The CDR3 nucleotides are TGTGCCAGCAGTTATGGTCGACAGTACGAGCAGTACTTC. It codes for CASSYGRQYEQYF. The V and J genes are TRBV6-6 and TRBJ2-7, with D possibly matching TRBD1 (5 bases). V was shortened by 3 bases and J by 4 bases, with 10 bases between the two germline ends. CDR1 is MNHNY, CDR2 SVGAGI, per germline (reference sequence). The CDR3 is 13 residues long.

CDR3 region: CASSLEGRLDTQYF. The CDR3 DNA follows: TGCGCCAGCAGCTTGGAGGGGAGGTTAGATACGCAGTATTTT. The chain recombines TRBV5-1 with TRBJ2-3; TRBD2 might be the D (6 bases). Trimming cost V 0 bases and J 5 bases, with 10 bases left between them. Germline CDR1 SGHRS, CDR2 YFSETQ. There are 14 residues in the CDR3.

The genes are TRBV9 and TRBJ1-1; the D gene is possibly TRBD1 (5 bases). Looked up from germline, CDR1 is SGDLS and CDR2 is YYNGEE. V lost 4 bases and J 0 bases, leaving 13 bases between the germline ends. This CDR3 is built from 15 residues. In nucleotides, the CDR3 is TGTGCCAGCAGCCCAAGGGGTGCCCTGAACACTGAAGCTTTCTTT. Translation gives CASSPRGALNTEAFF.

The genes are TRBV4-1 and TRBJ1-1; D is ambiguous. This CDR3 has 16 amino acids. Germline loops: CDR1 MGHRA, CDR2 YSYEKL. The V end was cut by 4 bases, the J end by 1 base, with 16 bases between. CDR3 region: CASSPVSGNRNTEAFF. The DNA of the CDR3 is TGCGCCAGCAGCCCAGTATCGGGGAATCGGAACACTGAAGCTTTCTTT.

The V gene is TRBV18, the J gene TRBJ2-5; TRBD1 aligns across 8 bases. The V gene end was trimmed by 3 bases and the J gene end by 5 bases; junction bases not matched to a gene: 5. This CDR3 comprises 14 residues. Germline-derived CDR1 and CDR2 are KGHSH and LQKENI. In DNA, the CDR3 is TGTGCCAGCTCACCGATGGACAGGGTGGAGACCCAGTACTTC. The encoded protein is CASSPMDRVETQYF.

The rearrangement uses TRBV9 and TRBJ2-7; D not resolved. Germline values: CDR1 SGDLS, CDR2 YYNGEE. Trimming shortened V by 4 bases and J by 5 bases, and 16 bases separated the two germline ends. This CDR3 has 14 residues. CDR3 protein: CASSPDGSDNEQYF. DNA of the CDR3: TGTGCCAGCAGCCCCGACGGTTCTGACAACGAGCAGTACTTC.

DNA of the CDR3: TGCAGTGCCGGAGGCGATACGCAGTATTTT. Residues: CSAGGDTQYF. The chain recombines TRBV20-1 with TRBJ2-3; D is possibly TRBD2 (5 bases). There are 10 residues in the CDR3. Per the germline V gene, CDR1 is DFQATT and CDR2 is SNEGSKA (reference sequence). Between the trimmed V and J ends, which lost 6 bases and 6 bases, there was a span of 7 bases.

The CDR3 region is CSVSKGSGLNQPQHF. In DNA form, the CDR3 reads TGCAGCGTTTCAAAGGGCTCGGGACTCAATCAGCCCCAGCATTTT. V gene TRBV29-1 combines with J gene TRBJ1-5; D is perhaps TRBD1 (5 bases). The V gene lost 5 bases and the J gene lost 3 bases, with 17 bases spanning the gap. The length of the CDR3 is 15 residues. The germline gives CDR1 SQVTM, CDR2 ANQGSEA.

V gene TRBV19 combines with J gene TRBJ2-1; 9 positions match TRBD1. V shed 3 bases and J 7 bases; nucleotides not matched to a gene: 7. This CDR3 contains 15 residues. CDR1 is LNHDA, CDR2 SQIVND, per germline (reference sequence). CDR3 sequence: CASSIRTGVANEQFF. The DNA for the CDR3 is TGTGCCAGTAGTATCAGGACAGGGGTGGCAAATGAGCAGTTCTTC.

This rearrangement joins TRBV28 to TRBJ2-7; 8 nucleotides align to TRBD1. The CDR3 is made up of 16 amino acids. J was trimmed by 3 bases and V by 6 bases; bases with no gene match: 13. CDR1 MDHEN and CDR2 SYDVKM come from the germline V gene. The CDR3 nucleotides read TGTGCCAGCAGCCTTACCGGGGACAGGAGGTACTACGAGCAGTACTTC. This encodes CASSLTGDRRYYEQYF.